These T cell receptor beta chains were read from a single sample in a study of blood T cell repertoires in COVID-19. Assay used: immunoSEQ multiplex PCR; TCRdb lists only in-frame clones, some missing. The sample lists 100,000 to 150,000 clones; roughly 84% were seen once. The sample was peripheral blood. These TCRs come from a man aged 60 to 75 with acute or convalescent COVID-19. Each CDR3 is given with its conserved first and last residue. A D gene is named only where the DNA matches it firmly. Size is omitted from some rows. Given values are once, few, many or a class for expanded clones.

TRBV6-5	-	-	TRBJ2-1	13	CASTGSSYNEQFF	TGTGCCAGTACAGGGAGCTCCTACAATGAGCAGTTCTTC
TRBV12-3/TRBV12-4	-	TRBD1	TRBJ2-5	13	CASSLGTGETQYF	TGTGCCAGCAGTTTAGGGACAGGAGAGACCCAGTACTTC
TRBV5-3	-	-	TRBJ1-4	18	CARSLAQTASSTNEKLFF	TGTGCCAGAAGCTTGGCACAGACCGCAAGCTCAACTAATGAAAAACTGTTTTTT
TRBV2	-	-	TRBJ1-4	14	CASRAGPPGEKLFF	TGTGCCAGCAGGGCGGGACCACCAGGGGAAAAACTGTTTTTT
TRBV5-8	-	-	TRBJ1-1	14	CASSLDSLNTEAFF	TGTGCCAGCAGCTTGGACTCTCTGAACACTGAAGCTTTCTTT
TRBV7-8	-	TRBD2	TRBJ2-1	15	CASSPGTSGRIEQFF	TGTGCCAGCAGTCCCGGGACTAGCGGGAGAATTGAGCAGTTCTTC
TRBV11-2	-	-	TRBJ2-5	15	CASSLSVTDQETQYF	TGTGCCAGCAGCTTGAGCGTGACGGACCAAGAGACCCAGTACTTC
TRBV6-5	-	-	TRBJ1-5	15	CASSQGGGAYQPQHF	TGTGCCAGCAGTCAGGGTGGGGGGGCCTATCAGCCCCAGCATTTT
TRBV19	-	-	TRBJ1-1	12	CASSISFREAFF	TGTGCCAGTAGTATCAGTTTTCGTGAAGCTTTCTTT
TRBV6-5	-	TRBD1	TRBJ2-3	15	CASSYGGQTLDTQYF	TGTGCCAGCAGTTACGGGGGACAGACTTTGGATACGCAGTATTTT
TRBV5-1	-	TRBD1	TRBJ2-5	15	CASTPGTGLGETQYF	TGCGCCAGCACCCCCGGGACAGGGCTGGGCGAGACCCAGTACTTC
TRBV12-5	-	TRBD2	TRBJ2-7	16	CASVPYGGGRAHEQYF	TGTGCTAGTGTTCCCTACGGAGGCGGGAGGGCCCACGAGCAGTACTTC
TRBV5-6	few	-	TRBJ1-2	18	CASSLYGGQLDLIYGYTF	TGTGCCAGCAGCTTATATGGGGGCCAGCTAGACCTCATCTATGGCTACACCTTC
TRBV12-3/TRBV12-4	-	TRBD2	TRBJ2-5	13	CASSRRGAGTQYF	TGTGCCAGCAGTCGGCGGGGGGCCGGGACCCAGTACTTC
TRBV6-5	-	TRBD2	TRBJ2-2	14	CASELGRGTGELFF	TGTGCGAGTGAACTGGGGAGGGGCACCGGGGAGCTGTTTTTT
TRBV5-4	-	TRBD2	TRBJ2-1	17	CASSKSDPGLARNEQFF	TGTGCCAGCAGCAAATCAGATCCGGGACTAGCGCGGAATGAGCAGTTCTTC
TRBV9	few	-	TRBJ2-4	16	CASSSQEALAKNIQYF	TGTGCCAGCAGCTCTCAGGAGGCTCTAGCCAAAAACATTCAGTACTTC
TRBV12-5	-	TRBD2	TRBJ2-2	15	CASSPAGSNTGELFF	TGTGCTAGTTCCCCAGCGGGGTCCAACACCGGGGAGCTGTTTTTT
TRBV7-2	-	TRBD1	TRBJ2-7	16	CASSSNPGQGLDEQYF	TGTGCCAGCAGCTCGAATCCGGGACAGGGGTTGGACGAGCAGTACTTC
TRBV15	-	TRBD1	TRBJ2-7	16	CATSRGRGRSAYEQCF	TGTGCCACCAGCAGAGGAAGGGGGCGGTCTGCCTACGAGCAGTGCTTC
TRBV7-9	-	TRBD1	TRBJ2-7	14	CASSLDQGAYEQYF	TGTGCCAGCAGCTTAGATCAGGGGGCTTACGAGCAGTACTTC
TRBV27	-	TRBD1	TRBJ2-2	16	CASSPKTGIDTGELFF	TGTGCCAGCAGTCCCAAGACAGGGATCGACACCGGGGAGCTGTTTTTT
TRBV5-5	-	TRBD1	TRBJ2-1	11	CASNFRDREFF	TGTGCCAGCAACTTCCGGGACAGGGAGTTCTTC
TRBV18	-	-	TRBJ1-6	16	CASSSDSSDYNSPLHF	TGTGCCAGCTCGTCGGACAGTTCAGATTATAATTCACCCCTCCACTTT
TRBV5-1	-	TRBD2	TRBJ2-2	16	CASSSRTSGGTGELFF	TGCGCCAGCAGCTCGAGGACTAGCGGGGGCACCGGGGAGCTGTTTTTT
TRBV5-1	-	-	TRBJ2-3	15	CASSLEGADTDTQYF	TGCGCCAGCAGCTTGGAAGGGGCCGACACAGATACGCAGTATTTT
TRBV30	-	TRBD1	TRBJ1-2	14	CAWSKGQGYYGYTF	TGTGCCTGGAGCAAGGGACAGGGGTACTATGGCTACACCTTC
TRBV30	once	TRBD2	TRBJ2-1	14	CAWRGGTSVNEQFF	TGTGCCTGGAGGGGTGGGACTAGCGTTAATGAGCAGTTCTTC
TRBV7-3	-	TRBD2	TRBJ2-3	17	CASSLSRSGASTDTQYF	TGTGCCAGCAGCTTATCCCGTAGCGGGGCTAGCACAGATACGCAGTATTTT
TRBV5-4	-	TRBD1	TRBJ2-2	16	CASSPRGQGDTGELFF	TGTGCCAGCAGCCCCCGGGGACAGGGCGACACCGGGGAGCTGTTTTTT
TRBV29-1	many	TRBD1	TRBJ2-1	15	CSVVWGQGSYNEQFF	TGCAGCGTTGTATGGGGACAGGGATCCTACAATGAGCAGTTCTTC
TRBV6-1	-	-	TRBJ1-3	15	CASSERRSSGNTIYF	TGTGCCAGCAGTGAAAGGAGGTCCTCTGGAAACACCATATATTTT
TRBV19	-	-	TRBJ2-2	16	CASSMGGGANTGELFF	TGTGCCAGTAGTATGGGAGGTGGGGCGAACACCGGGGAGCTGTTTTTT
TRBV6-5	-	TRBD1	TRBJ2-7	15	CASSYSSDRVYEQYF	TGTGCCAGCAGTTACTCATCTGACAGGGTGTACGAGCAGTACTTC
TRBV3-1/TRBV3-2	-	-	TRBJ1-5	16	CASSQAGVGSNQPQHF	TGTGCCAGCAGCCAAGCAGGGGTAGGAAGCAATCAGCCCCAGCATTTT
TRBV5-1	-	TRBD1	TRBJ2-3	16	CASSLTLGGHTDTQYF	TGCGCCAGCAGCTTGACGTTAGGGGGCCACACAGATACGCAGTATTTT
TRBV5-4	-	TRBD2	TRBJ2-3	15	CASSAGLAGGDTQYF	TGTGCCAGCAGCGCCGGACTAGCGGGAGGAGATACGCAGTATTTT
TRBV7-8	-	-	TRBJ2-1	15	CASSRRGGNYNEQFF	TGTGCCAGCAGCCGAAGGGGGGGCAACTACAATGAGCAGTTCTTC
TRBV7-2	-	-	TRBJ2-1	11	CARAFYNEQFF	TGTGCCAGGGCCTTTTACAATGAGCAGTTCTTC
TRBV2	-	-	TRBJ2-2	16	CASSETGTGVVGELFF	TGTGCCAGCAGTGAAACAGGGACGGGTGTGGTCGGGGAGCTGTTTTTT
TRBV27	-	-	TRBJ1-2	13	CASRPSSLAGYTF	TGTGCCAGCAGACCCAGTTCTCTGGCCGGCTACACCTTC
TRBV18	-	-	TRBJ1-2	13	CASSPGDSRGYTF	TGTGCCAGCTCACCCGGGGATTCGCGAGGCTACACCTTC
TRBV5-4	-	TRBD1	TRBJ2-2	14	CASSLQGADGELFF	TGTGCCAGCAGCCTACAGGGGGCGGACGGGGAGCTGTTTTTT
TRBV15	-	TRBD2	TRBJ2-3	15	CATSSTSGSTDTQYF	TGTGCCACCAGCAGTACTAGCGGAAGCACAGATACGCAGTATTTT
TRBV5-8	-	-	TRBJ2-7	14	CASSYGTLTYEQYF	TGTGCCAGCAGCTACGGGACACTGACTTACGAGCAGTACTTC
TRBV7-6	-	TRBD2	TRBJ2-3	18	CASSSGLAGGIISHTQYF	TGTGCCAGCAGCTCCGGACTAGCGGGGGGAATTATTAGCCATACGCAGTATTTT
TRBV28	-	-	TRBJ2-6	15	CASSLSAAGANVLTF	TGTGCCAGCAGCCTATCAGCGGCCGGGGCCAACGTCCTGACTTTC
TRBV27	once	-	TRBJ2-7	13	CASRRLDISEQYF	TGTGCCAGCAGACGTTTAGACATTTCCGAGCAGTACTTC
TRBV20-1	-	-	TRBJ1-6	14	CSASSKGRNSPLHF	TGCAGTGCTAGTAGTAAGGGGCGGAATTCACCCCTCCACTTT
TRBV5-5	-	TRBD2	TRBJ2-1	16	CASSLVLAGEVGEQFF	TGTGCCAGCAGCTTGGTGTTAGCGGGAGAAGTCGGTGAGCAGTTCTTC
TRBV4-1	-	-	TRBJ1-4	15	CASSQSEQVEQKLFF	TGCGCCAGCAGCCAATCCGAACAGGTGGAGCAAAAACTGTTTTTT
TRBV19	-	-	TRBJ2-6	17	CASTKEGALSGANVLTF	TGTGCCAGCACTAAGGAGGGGGCGCTCTCTGGGGCCAACGTCCTGACTTTC
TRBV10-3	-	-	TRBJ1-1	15	CAVRPGGAPNTEAFF	TGTGCCGTCCGCCCAGGCGGGGCCCCGAACACTGAAGCTTTCTTT
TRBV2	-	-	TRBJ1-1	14	CASSELTLNTEAFF	TGTGCCAGCAGTGAACTGACACTGAACACTGAAGCTTTCTTT